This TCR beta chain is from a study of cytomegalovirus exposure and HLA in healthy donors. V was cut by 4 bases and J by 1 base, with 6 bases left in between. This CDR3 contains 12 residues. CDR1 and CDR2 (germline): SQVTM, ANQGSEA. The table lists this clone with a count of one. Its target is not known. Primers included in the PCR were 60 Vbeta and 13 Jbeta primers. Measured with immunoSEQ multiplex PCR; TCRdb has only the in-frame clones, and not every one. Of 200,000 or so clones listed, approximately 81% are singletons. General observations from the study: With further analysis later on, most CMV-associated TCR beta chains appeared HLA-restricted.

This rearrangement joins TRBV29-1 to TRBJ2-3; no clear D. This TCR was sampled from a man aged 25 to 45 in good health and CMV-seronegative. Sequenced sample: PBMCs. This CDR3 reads CSVAQGTDTQYF. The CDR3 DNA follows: TGCAGCGTTGCCCAGGGCACAGATACGCAGTATTTT.